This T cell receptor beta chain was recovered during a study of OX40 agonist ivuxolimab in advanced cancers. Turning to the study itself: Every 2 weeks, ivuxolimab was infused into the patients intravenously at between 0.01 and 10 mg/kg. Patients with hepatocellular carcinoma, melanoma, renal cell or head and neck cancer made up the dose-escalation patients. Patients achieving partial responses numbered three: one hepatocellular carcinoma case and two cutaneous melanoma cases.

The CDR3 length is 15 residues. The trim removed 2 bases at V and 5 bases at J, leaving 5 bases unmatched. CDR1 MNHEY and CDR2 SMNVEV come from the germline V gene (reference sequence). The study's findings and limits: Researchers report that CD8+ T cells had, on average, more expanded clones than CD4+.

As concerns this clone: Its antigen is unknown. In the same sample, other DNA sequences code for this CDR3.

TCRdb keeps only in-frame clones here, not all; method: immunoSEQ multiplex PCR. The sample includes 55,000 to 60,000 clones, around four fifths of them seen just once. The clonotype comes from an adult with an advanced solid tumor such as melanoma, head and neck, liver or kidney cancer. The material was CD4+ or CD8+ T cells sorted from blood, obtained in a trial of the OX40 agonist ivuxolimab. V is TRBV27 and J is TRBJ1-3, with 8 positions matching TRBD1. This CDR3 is CASSLNGQGRNTIYF. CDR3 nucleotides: TGTGCCAGCAGTTTAAACGGACAGGGAAGAAACACCATATATTTT.